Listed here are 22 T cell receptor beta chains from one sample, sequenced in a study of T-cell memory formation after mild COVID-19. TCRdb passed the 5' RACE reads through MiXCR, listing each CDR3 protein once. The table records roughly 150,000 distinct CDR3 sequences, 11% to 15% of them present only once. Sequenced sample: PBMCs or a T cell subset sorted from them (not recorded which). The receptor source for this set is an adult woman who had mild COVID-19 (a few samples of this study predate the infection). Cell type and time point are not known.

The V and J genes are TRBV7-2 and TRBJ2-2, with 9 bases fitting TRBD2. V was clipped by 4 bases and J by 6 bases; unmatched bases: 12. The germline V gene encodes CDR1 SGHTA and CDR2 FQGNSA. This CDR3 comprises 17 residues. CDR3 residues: CASSSFLSGSRAGELFF. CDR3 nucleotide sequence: TGTGCCAGCAGCTCCTTCCTTAGCGGGAGCCGCGCCGGGGAGCTGTTTTTT.

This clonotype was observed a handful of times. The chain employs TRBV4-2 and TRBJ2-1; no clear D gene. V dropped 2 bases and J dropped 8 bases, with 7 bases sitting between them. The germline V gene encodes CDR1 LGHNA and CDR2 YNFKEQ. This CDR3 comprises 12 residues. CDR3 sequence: CASSQTTDEQFF. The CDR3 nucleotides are TGTGCCAGCAGCCAAACGACGGATGAGCAGTTCTTC.

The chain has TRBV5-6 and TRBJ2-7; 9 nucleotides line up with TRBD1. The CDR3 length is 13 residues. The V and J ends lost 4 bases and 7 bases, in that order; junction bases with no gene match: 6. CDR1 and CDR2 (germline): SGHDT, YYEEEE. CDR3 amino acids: CASSQQGAKEQYF. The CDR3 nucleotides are TGTGCCAGCAGCCAACAGGGGGCAAAAGAGCAGTACTTC.

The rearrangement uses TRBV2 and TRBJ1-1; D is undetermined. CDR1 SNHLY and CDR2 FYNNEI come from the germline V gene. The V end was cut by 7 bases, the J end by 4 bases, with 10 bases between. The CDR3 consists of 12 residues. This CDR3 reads CASIGPTTEAFF. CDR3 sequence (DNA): TGTGCCAGCATAGGTCCAACCACTGAAGCTTTCTTT.

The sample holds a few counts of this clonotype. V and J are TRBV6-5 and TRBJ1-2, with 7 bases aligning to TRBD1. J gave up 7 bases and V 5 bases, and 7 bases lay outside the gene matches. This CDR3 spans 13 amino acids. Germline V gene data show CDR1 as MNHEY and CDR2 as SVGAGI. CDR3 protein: CASSLTGEAGYTF. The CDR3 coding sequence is TGTGCCAGCAGTCTCACAGGGGAGGCTGGCTACACCTTC.

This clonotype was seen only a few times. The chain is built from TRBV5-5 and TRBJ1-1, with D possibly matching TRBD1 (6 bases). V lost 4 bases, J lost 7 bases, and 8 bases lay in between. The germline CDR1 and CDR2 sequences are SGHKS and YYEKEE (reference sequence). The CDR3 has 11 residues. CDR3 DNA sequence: TGTGCCAGCAGCGCAGGGGTTGAAGCTTTCTTT. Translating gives CASSAGVEAFF.

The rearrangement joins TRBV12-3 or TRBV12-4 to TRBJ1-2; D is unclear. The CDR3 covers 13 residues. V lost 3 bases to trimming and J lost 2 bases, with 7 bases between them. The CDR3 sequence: CASSFGQNYGYTF. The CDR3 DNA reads TGTGCCAGCAGTTTTGGGCAGAACTATGGCTACACCTTC.

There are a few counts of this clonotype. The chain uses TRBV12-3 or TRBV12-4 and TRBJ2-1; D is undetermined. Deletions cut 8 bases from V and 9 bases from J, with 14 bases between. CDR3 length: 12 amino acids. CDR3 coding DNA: TGTGCCAGCGGGATCGGAGAACCTGAGCAGTTCTTC. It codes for CASGIGEPEQFF.

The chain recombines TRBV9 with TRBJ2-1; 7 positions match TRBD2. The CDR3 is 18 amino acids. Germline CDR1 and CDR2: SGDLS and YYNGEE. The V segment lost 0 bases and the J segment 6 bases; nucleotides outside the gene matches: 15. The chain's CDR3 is CASSVAFGEGGFFNEQFF. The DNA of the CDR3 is TGTGCCAGCAGCGTAGCTTTTGGGGAGGGAGGCTTCTTCAATGAGCAGTTCTTC.

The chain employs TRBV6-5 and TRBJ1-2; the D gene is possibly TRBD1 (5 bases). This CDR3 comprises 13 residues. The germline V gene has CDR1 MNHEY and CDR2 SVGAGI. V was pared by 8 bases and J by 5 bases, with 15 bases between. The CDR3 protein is CASASGAYYGYTF. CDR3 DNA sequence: TGTGCCAGCGCCTCCGGGGCTTATTATGGCTACACCTTC.

The CDR3 DNA sequence: TGTGCCAGCAACCCCGGACAGGGTCATAGCTATGGCTACACCTTC. Translating gives CASNPGQGHSYGYTF. The V call is TRBV9, the J call TRBJ1-2, with 8 bases that match TRBD1. The CDR3 covers 15 residues. Germline V gene data show CDR1 as SGDLS and CDR2 as YYNGEE. Trimming removed 6 bases from V and 4 bases from J; junction bases left unmatched: 11.

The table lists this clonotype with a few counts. CDR3: CASSLEGQPQHF. The CDR3 DNA is TGTGCCAGCAGCTTAGAAGGTCAGCCCCAGCATTTT. This chain links TRBV11-2 with TRBJ1-5; D call uncertain. CDR3 length: 12 amino acids. Trimming shortened V by 0 bases and J by 6 bases, and 3 bases separated the two germline ends. CDR1 and CDR2 from the germline V gene are SGHAT and FQNNGV.

This CDR3 is CASSVDRYEQYF. The CDR3 DNA is TGCGCCAGCAGCGTCGACCGATACGAGCAGTACTTC. This chain uses TRBV5-1 with TRBJ2-7; D gene uncertain. In germline, CDR1 is SGHRS, CDR2 YFSETQ. Trimming took 4 bases from V and 4 from J, leaving 9 bases between them. The CDR3 has 12 amino acids.

CDR3 protein: CASSYGGDEQFF. In nucleotides, the CDR3 is TGTGCCAGCAGTTACGGAGGGGATGAGCAGTTCTTC. This chain uses TRBV6-5 with TRBJ2-1, with TRBD2 as a possible D gene (6 bases). Trimming pared 2 bases from V and 8 bases from J, leaving 7 bases between. Per the germline V gene, CDR1 is MNHEY and CDR2 is SVGAGI. This CDR3 region has 12 residues.

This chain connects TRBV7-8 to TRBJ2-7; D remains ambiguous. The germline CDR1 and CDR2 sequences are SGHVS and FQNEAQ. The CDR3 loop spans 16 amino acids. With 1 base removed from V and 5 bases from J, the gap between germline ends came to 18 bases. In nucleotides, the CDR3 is TGTGCCAGCAGCTTAGACGGCCCGGTGCCCACAAACGAGCAGTACTTC. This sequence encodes CASSLDGPVPTNEQYF.

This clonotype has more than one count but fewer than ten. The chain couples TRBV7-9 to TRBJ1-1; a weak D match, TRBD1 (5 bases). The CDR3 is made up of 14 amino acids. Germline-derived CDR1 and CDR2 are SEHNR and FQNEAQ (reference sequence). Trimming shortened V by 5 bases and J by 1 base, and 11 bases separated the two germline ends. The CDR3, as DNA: TGTGCCAGCAGCCCGACGGACAAGAACACTGAAGCTTTCTTT. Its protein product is CASSPTDKNTEAFF.

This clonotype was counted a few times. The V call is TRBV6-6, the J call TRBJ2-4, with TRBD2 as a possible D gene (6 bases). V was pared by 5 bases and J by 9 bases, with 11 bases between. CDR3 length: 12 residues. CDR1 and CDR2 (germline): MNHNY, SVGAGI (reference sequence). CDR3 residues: CASSLGGAIQYF. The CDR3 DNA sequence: TGTGCCAGCAGTCTCGGGGGAGCCATTCAGTACTTC.

The CDR3 reads CASSLVSRLTYEQYF. As DNA, the CDR3 is TGTGCCAGCAGCTTGGTTTCTAGGCTTACCTACGAGCAGTACTTC. This rearrangement joins TRBV5-6 to TRBJ2-7; D uncertain. Trimming took 0 bases from V and 2 from J, leaving 12 bases between them. This CDR3 has 15 residues. Germline V gene lookup returns CDR1 SGHDT and CDR2 YYEEEE.

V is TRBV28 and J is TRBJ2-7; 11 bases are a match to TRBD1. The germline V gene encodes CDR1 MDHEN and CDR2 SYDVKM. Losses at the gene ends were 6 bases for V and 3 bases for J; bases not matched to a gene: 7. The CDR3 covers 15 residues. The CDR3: CASSTLGQGDYEQYF. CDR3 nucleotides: TGTGCCAGCAGCACCTTGGGACAGGGGGACTACGAGCAGTACTTC.

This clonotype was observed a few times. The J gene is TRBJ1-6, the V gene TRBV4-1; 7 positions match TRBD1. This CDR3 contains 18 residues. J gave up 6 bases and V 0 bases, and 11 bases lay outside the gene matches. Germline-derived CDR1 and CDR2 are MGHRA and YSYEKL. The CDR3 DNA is TGCGCCAGCAGCCAAGATGAGGCGACAGGGTCTGCTAATTCACCCCTCCACTTT. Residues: CASSQDEATGSANSPLHF.

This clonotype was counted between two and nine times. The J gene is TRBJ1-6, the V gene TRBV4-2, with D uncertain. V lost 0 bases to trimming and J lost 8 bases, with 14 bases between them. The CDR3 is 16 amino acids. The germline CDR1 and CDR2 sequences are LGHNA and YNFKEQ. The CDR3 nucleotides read TGTGCCAGCAGCCAAGACCGTACAGTGAACTATTCACCCCTCCACTTT. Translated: CASSQDRTVNYSPLHF.

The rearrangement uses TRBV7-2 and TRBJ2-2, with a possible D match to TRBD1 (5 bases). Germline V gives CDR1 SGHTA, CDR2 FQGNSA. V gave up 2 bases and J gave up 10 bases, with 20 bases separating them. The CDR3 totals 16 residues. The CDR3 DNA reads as TGTGCCAGCAGCTTATATTTGACAGACCCGGATGAGGAGCTGTTTTTT. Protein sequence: CASSLYLTDPDEELFF.